These T cell receptor beta chains were read from a single sample in a study of shared clonotypes between healthy human individuals. Repertoires were generated with immunoSEQ multiplex PCR, while TCRdb's copy carries only in-frame clones and drops some. The sample includes some 2,500,000 clones, approximately 94% of them seen just once. Material: naive CD4+ T cells from PBMCs. These receptors originate from a man aged 18 to 30 in good health. Some clones in this sample may be carry-over from other donors' samples. Each CDR3 is given with its conserved first and last residue. The order of the fields is V gene, clone size, D gene, J gene, CDR3 protein, CDR3 DNA. The D gene is left open where the match is weak. Clone size is given for some rows only: seen once, a few or many times, or a class if the clone is expanded.

V gene: TRBV5-1
clone size: NA
D gene: NA
J gene: TRBJ1-1
CDR3 protein: CASSPPRRTNTEAFF
CDR3 DNA: TGCGCCAGCAGCCCACCCCGACGGACCAACACTGAAGCTTTCTTT

V gene: TRBV30
clone size: once
D gene: TRBD1
J gene: TRBJ2-7
CDR3 protein: CAWRPGQGRYEQYF
CDR3 DNA: TGTGCCTGGAGGCCGGGACAGGGACGCTACGAGCAGTACTTC

V gene: TRBV7-2
clone size: NA
D gene: NA
J gene: TRBJ2-5
CDR3 protein: CASSFDSGETQYF
CDR3 DNA: TGTGCCAGCAGCTTCGACAGTGGGGAGACCCAGTACTTC

V gene: TRBV2
clone size: once
D gene: TRBD1
J gene: TRBJ2-7
CDR3 protein: CASRDSSYEQYF
CDR3 DNA: TGTGCCAGCCGGGACAGCTCCTACGAGCAGTACTTC

V gene: TRBV20-1
clone size: NA
D gene: NA
J gene: TRBJ2-5
CDR3 protein: CSASREETQYF
CDR3 DNA: TGCAGTGCTAGCAGGGAGGAGACCCAGTACTTC

V gene: TRBV7-3
clone size: NA
D gene: NA
J gene: TRBJ2-1
CDR3 protein: CASSSRPGTSEQFF
CDR3 DNA: TGTGCCAGCAGCTCCCGACCAGGGACTTCAGAGCAGTTCTTC

V gene: TRBV18
clone size: NA
D gene: NA
J gene: TRBJ1-1
CDR3 protein: CASSPPTGGRQFTEAFF
CDR3 DNA: TGTGCCAGCTCACCACCGACCGGGGGGCGCCAGTTCACTGAAGCTTTCTTT

V gene: TRBV30
clone size: once
D gene: NA
J gene: TRBJ1-2
CDR3 protein: CAWSLERDYYGYTF
CDR3 DNA: TGTGCCTGGAGTCTAGAAAGGGACTATTACGGCTACACCTTC

V gene: TRBV27
clone size: NA
D gene: NA
J gene: TRBJ2-7
CDR3 protein: CASSLSNTHEQYF
CDR3 DNA: TGTGCCAGCAGTTTATCAAATACACACGAGCAGTACTTC

V gene: TRBV6-1
clone size: NA
D gene: NA
J gene: TRBJ2-7
CDR3 protein: CASRRQATHEQYF
CDR3 DNA: TGTGCCAGCAGAAGACAGGCCACCCACGAGCAGTACTTC

V gene: TRBV10-3
clone size: NA
D gene: NA
J gene: TRBJ2-1
CDR3 protein: CAISESIVARGEQFF
CDR3 DNA: TGTGCCATCAGTGAGTCGATAGTAGCCCGGGGAGAGCAGTTCTTC

V gene: TRBV18
clone size: NA
D gene: NA
J gene: TRBJ1-1
CDR3 protein: CASSLSRSGENTEAFF
CDR3 DNA: TGTGCCAGCTCACTCTCACGTTCAGGAGAGAACACTGAAGCTTTCTTT

V gene: TRBV5-1
clone size: NA
D gene: NA
J gene: TRBJ2-5
CDR3 protein: CASSLFEETQYF
CDR3 DNA: TGCGCCAGCAGCTTGTTCGAGGAGACCCAGTACTTC

V gene: TRBV7-8
clone size: NA
D gene: TRBD1
J gene: TRBJ1-3
CDR3 protein: CASSLGQGPLSGNTIYF
CDR3 DNA: TGTGCCAGCAGCTTAGGACAGGGACCACTCTCTGGAAACACCATATATTTT

V gene: TRBV28
clone size: NA
D gene: NA
J gene: TRBJ1-5
CDR3 protein: CASSFNRRGNQPQHF
CDR3 DNA: TGTGCCAGCAGTTTCAATCGCAGAGGCAATCAGCCCCAGCATTTT

V gene: TRBV2
clone size: NA
D gene: NA
J gene: TRBJ2-3
CDR3 protein: CASSEADTQYF
CDR3 DNA: TGTGCCAGCAGTGAGGCGGATACGCAGTATTTT

V gene: TRBV5-6
clone size: NA
D gene: NA
J gene: TRBJ2-5
CDR3 protein: CASSLGGRQETQYF
CDR3 DNA: TGTGCCAGCAGCTTGGGGGGCCGGCAAGAGACCCAGTACTTC

V gene: TRBV28
clone size: NA
D gene: NA
J gene: TRBJ2-5
CDR3 protein: CASSPKETQYF
CDR3 DNA: TGTGCCAGCAGTCCCAAAGAGACCCAGTACTTC

V gene: TRBV4-2
clone size: NA
D gene: TRBD1
J gene: TRBJ1-1
CDR3 protein: CASSQDPRQGLGTEAFF
CDR3 DNA: TGTGCCAGCAGCCAAGATCCAAGACAGGGATTGGGCACTGAAGCTTTCTTT

V gene: TRBV30
clone size: NA
D gene: NA
J gene: TRBJ2-1
CDR3 protein: CAWPEGPGTYYNEQFF
CDR3 DNA: TGTGCCTGGCCGGAGGGGCCCGGGACATACTACAATGAGCAGTTCTTC

V gene: TRBV2
clone size: NA
D gene: NA
J gene: TRBJ2-7
CDR3 protein: CASSWGGGEQYF
CDR3 DNA: TGTGCCAGCAGCTGGGGTGGTGGCGAGCAGTACTTC

V gene: TRBV5-1
clone size: NA
D gene: TRBD2
J gene: TRBJ2-3
CDR3 protein: CASSFWTSLVGDTQYF
CDR3 DNA: TGCGCCAGCAGCTTTTGGACTAGCCTTGTGGGAGATACGCAGTATTTT

V gene: TRBV28
clone size: NA
D gene: NA
J gene: TRBJ1-4
CDR3 protein: CASSPAGEKLFF
CDR3 DNA: TGTGCCAGCAGTCCGGCGGGGGAAAAACTGTTTTTT

V gene: TRBV4-3
clone size: NA
D gene: TRBD2
J gene: TRBJ2-1
CDR3 protein: CASSPFFPTSGRSGDNEQFF
CDR3 DNA: TGCGCCAGCAGCCCATTCTTTCCGACTAGCGGGAGGTCCGGGGACAATGAGCAGTTCTTC

V gene: TRBV18
clone size: NA
D gene: NA
J gene: TRBJ2-7
CDR3 protein: CASSPSRAAYEQYF
CDR3 DNA: TGTGCCAGCTCACCAAGTAGGGCAGCCTACGAGCAGTACTTC

V gene: TRBV4-1
clone size: once
D gene: NA
J gene: TRBJ2-4
CDR3 protein: CASRGVAKNIQYF
CDR3 DNA: TGCGCCAGCAGAGGGGTAGCCAAAAACATTCAGTACTTC

V gene: TRBV10-3
clone size: NA
D gene: NA
J gene: TRBJ2-1
CDR3 protein: CAIKGGEVDEQFF
CDR3 DNA: TGTGCCATCAAAGGTGGAGAAGTGGATGAGCAGTTCTTC

V gene: TRBV11-2
clone size: once
D gene: NA
J gene: TRBJ2-3
CDR3 protein: CASSLLGQGSTDTQYF
CDR3 DNA: TGTGCCAGCAGCTTATTAGGGCAGGGGAGCACAGATACGCAGTATTTT

V gene: TRBV6-5
clone size: NA
D gene: TRBD1
J gene: TRBJ1-6
CDR3 protein: CASNRQGAASPLHF
CDR3 DNA: TGTGCCAGCAACAGACAGGGGGCCGCTTCACCCCTCCACTTT

V gene: TRBV28
clone size: NA
D gene: NA
J gene: TRBJ2-7
CDR3 protein: CASSFHHRVSSYEQYF
CDR3 DNA: TGTGCCAGCAGTTTCCATCACCGAGTAAGCTCCTACGAGCAGTACTTC

V gene: TRBV7-9
clone size: once
D gene: NA
J gene: TRBJ1-2
CDR3 protein: CASSQGIVQLPF
CDR3 DNA: TGTGCCAGCAGCCAAGGTATCGTCCAGCTACCCTTC

V gene: TRBV25-1
clone size: NA
D gene: NA
J gene: TRBJ2-5
CDR3 protein: CASSDSQGMRETQYF
CDR3 DNA: TGTGCCAGCAGTGATTCCCAGGGGATGAGGGAGACCCAGTACTTC

V gene: TRBV6-1
clone size: NA
D gene: TRBD2
J gene: TRBJ2-7
CDR3 protein: CASSVLAATYEQYF
CDR3 DNA: TGTGCCAGCAGTGTACTAGCGGCTACCTACGAGCAGTACTTC

V gene: TRBV7-2
clone size: NA
D gene: TRBD1
J gene: TRBJ1-2
CDR3 protein: CASSLDSHRGQYGYTF
CDR3 DNA: TGTGCCAGCAGCTTAGATTCTCACAGGGGGCAGTATGGCTACACCTTC

V gene: TRBV4-2
clone size: NA
D gene: NA
J gene: TRBJ1-5
CDR3 protein: CASSQLNQPQHF
CDR3 DNA: TGTGCCAGCAGCCAGTTAAATCAGCCCCAGCATTTT

V gene: TRBV5-6
clone size: NA
D gene: NA
J gene: TRBJ1-2
CDR3 protein: CASSPMGGGGYTF
CDR3 DNA: TGTGCCAGCAGCCCCATGGGAGGGGGAGGCTACACCTTC

V gene: TRBV7-2
clone size: NA
D gene: NA
J gene: TRBJ2-5
CDR3 protein: CASSPNQETQYF
CDR3 DNA: TGTGCCAGCAGCCCTAACCAAGAGACCCAGTACTTC